This TCR beta chain was captured by sequencing in a study of T cell changes during pregnancy in multiple sclerosis. The method was immunoSEQ multiplex PCR; TCRdb's version includes in-frame clones alone and lacks a portion of them. The repertoire holds 43,000 or so clones, approximately 90% seen once, with around 1.9% in the top ten. In germline, CDR1 is LGHNA, CDR2 YSLEER. The V end lost 4 bases, the J end lost 0 bases, and 15 bases lay between the germline ends. The CDR3 runs 16 residues. V usage is TRBV4-3 and J usage is TRBJ1-2; D possibly corresponds to TRBD1 (6 bases). This material consisted of peripheral blood, taken in the first trimester of pregnancy. This sequence originates from a female donor with multiple sclerosis, enrolled in a pregnancy study. CDR3 in amino acids: CASSPDRLRTNYGYTF. The CDR3, as DNA: TGCGCCAGCAGCCCAGACAGGTTAAGGACTAACTATGGCTACACCTTC.